This entry concerns a single T cell receptor (beta chain). Trimming pared 2 bases from V and 4 bases from J, leaving 19 bases between. This CDR3 has 16 residues. Germline V gene data show CDR1 as SQVTM and CDR2 as ANQGSEA. Authors' analysis steps: Nucleated cell number was recorded as an estimate derived from reference gene primer amplification. Data came from immunoSEQ multiplex PCR; TCRdb stores just in-frame clones and leaves some out. V and J calls and clone size are given by that table; D and trimming were obtained from the DNA. The sample yields tens of thousands of clones, roughly nine tenths seen once. This sample was taken from a study of blood T cell repertoires in COVID-19. At the level of the study: Donors in the United States, Italy and Spain gave samples during acute or convalescent COVID-19. Sources were T cells, B-cell-depleted T cells, or PBMCs; the material itself was cDNA or gDNA.

Patients at the Seattle site were enrolled during active infection and followed longitudinally. Material for sequencing was peripheral blood. This clonotype was sampled from a woman aged 55-70 years with COVID-19, enrolled during active disease. The chain joins TRBV29-1 to TRBJ2-3; tentatively, D is TRBD2 (5 bases). This CDR3 reads CSVETLTGIPADTQYF. CDR3 nucleotides: TGCAGCGTTGAAACACTGACGGGGATTCCGGCAGATACGCAGTATTTT.